This T cell receptor (beta chain) was profiled in a study of blood T cell repertoires in COVID-19. Overall study context: Whether acute or convalescent, the COVID-19 samples came from the United States, Italy and Spain. T cells, B-cell-depleted T cells, or PBMCs provided the cDNA or gDNA that served as material.

Study processing details: Reference gene primer amplification yielded estimated nucleated cell counts. Data came from immunoSEQ multiplex PCR; TCRdb stores just in-frame clones and leaves some out. The DNA gave D and trimming, while V, J and clone size come from that table. Of 24,000 or so clones detected, roughly 84% appear once; the ten largest clones hold about 13%. The sequence was collected from a human donor in a cohort sampled during active COVID-19. The donor label of this sample is uncertain. The sequenced material came from peripheral blood.

The CDR3, as DNA: TGCGCCAGCAGCCTCACAGGGGACCAAGGAGGCGAAAAACTGTTTTTT. Protein sequence: CASSLTGDQGGEKLFF. The genes are TRBV5-1 and TRBJ1-4, with 7 bases lining up with TRBD1. This CDR3 is built from 16 residues. V gave up 4 bases and J gave up 8 bases; unmatched junction bases: 14. Germline V CDR1 and CDR2: SGHRS, YFSETQ.